The rows below give T cell receptor beta chains drawn from one sample of a study of cytomegalovirus exposure and HLA in healthy donors. TCRdb's copy holds only in-frame clones and misses some; the assay was immunoSEQ multiplex PCR. The sample holds under 150,000 clones, 70% to 85% seen once. Sequenced sample: PBMCs. The receptors originated from a male donor in good health and CMV-seronegative. The CDR3 runs from the conserved cysteine through the conserved F or W. D genes are given only for firm matches. Clone size is shown for a subset of rows, as once, few, many or a class of expanded clone.

j_call	d_call	v_call	clone_size	cdr3_aa	cdr3_nt
TRBJ2-1	-	TRBV9	once	CASSVSGVGEQFF	TGTGCCAGCAGCGTATCAGGGGTGGGTGAGCAGTTCTTC
TRBJ1-1	-	TRBV6-5	-	CASSYTFQVEAFF	TGTGCCAGCAGTTACACATTTCAGGTTGAAGCTTTCTTT
TRBJ2-1	-	TRBV5-1	-	CASSPVPAVNEQFF	TGCGCCAGCAGCCCGGTACCAGCGGTCAATGAGCAGTTCTTC
TRBJ1-2	TRBD1	TRBV7-2	-	CASSPNAGTGGAVVREHTF	TGTGCCAGCAGCCCAAACGCCGGGACAGGGGGCGCGGTGGTGAGAGAACACACCTTC
TRBJ1-2	-	TRBV28	-	CASSLDSYGYTF	TGTGCCAGCAGCCTGGACAGCTATGGCTACACCTTC
TRBJ2-6	-	TRBV7-2	-	CASSLTGANVLTF	TGTGCCAGCAGCCTTACTGGGGCCAACGTCCTGACTTTC
TRBJ1-1	TRBD1	TRBV19	-	CASSMVTGGLPNTEAFF	TGTGCCAGTAGTATGGTGACAGGGGGCCTTCCAAACACTGAAGCTTTCTTT
TRBJ2-1	-	TRBV6-1	-	CASSDSSGWGEQFF	TGTGCCAGCAGTGACTCGAGCGGGTGGGGTGAGCAGTTCTTC
TRBJ2-1	TRBD2	TRBV19	-	CASSGLAWGEQFF	TGTGCCAGTAGTGGACTAGCGTGGGGTGAGCAGTTCTTC
TRBJ2-1	-	TRBV4-3	-	CASSQDPQRARGEQFF	TGCGCCAGCAGCCAAGATCCCCAGCGGGCGCGAGGTGAGCAGTTCTTC
TRBJ2-7	-	TRBV11-1	-	CASSFLADPPFYEQYF	TGTGCCAGCAGTTTCCTAGCAGATCCGCCCTTCTACGAGCAGTACTTC
TRBJ2-5	TRBD2	TRBV7-3	-	CASSLELAEETQYF	TGTGCCAGCAGCTTAGAGCTAGCGGAAGAGACCCAGTACTTC
TRBJ2-3	TRBD1	TRBV29-1	-	CSAGTGTDVLDTQYF	TGCAGCGCGGGCACCGGGACAGACGTTTTAGATACGCAGTATTTT
TRBJ2-7	-	TRBV30	-	CAWEITGYEQYF	TGTGCCTGGGAAATAACTGGCTACGAGCAGTACTTC
TRBJ2-3	TRBD2	TRBV28	few	CASSFAGGPTDTQYF	TGTGCCAGCAGTTTTGCGGGAGGGCCAACAGATACGCAGTATTTT
TRBJ1-1	-	TRBV13	-	CASSTNGGAEAFF	TGTGCCAGCAGCACTAACGGGGGAGCTGAAGCTTTCTTT
TRBJ2-7	-	TRBV10-1	-	CASRDSYEQYF	TGCGCCAGCAGGGACTCCTACGAGCAGTACTTC
TRBJ2-5	-	TRBV20-1	-	CSATGQETQYF	TGCAGTGCTACGGGTCAAGAGACCCAGTACTTC
TRBJ1-4	-	TRBV30	-	CAWKLLFQDEKLFF	TGTGCCTGGAAATTGCTTTTTCAGGATGAAAAACTGTTTTTT
TRBJ1-1	TRBD1	TRBV6-1	-	CASSVRTGRGQARTEAFF	TGTGCCAGCAGTGTGCGGACAGGGAGGGGTCAGGCGCGCACTGAAGCTTTCTTT
TRBJ1-6	-	TRBV25-1	-	CASSATENSPLHF	TGTGCCAGCAGTGCGACGGAGAATTCACCCCTCCACTTT
TRBJ1-2	-	TRBV11-1	-	CASTPKEGGGYTF	TGTGCCAGCACCCCCAAGGAGGGAGGTGGCTACACCTTC